This T cell receptor beta chain was documented in a study of shared clonotypes between healthy human individuals. The sequenced material, unsorted PBMC DNA, was run on ten immunoSEQ deep assay plates. This table comes from immunoSEQ multiplex PCR, and its TCRdb copy is limited to in-frame clones, with some not included. The sample has around 500,000 clones; 81% are singletons. Sequenced material: PBMCs. This TCR was sampled from a woman aged 40-49 years in good health. Some clones in this sample may be carry-over from other donors' samples.

CDR3 sequence reads: CASSETRTGGREAFF. As DNA, the CDR3 is TGTGCCAGCAGCGAGACGAGGACAGGGGGTCGTGAAGCTTTCTTT. The rearrangement links TRBV5-6 to TRBJ1-1; 10 bases align to TRBD1. With V trimmed by 4 bases and J by 7 bases, 10 bases remained unmatched. CDR1 and CDR2 (germline): SGHDT, YYEEEE. The CDR3 has 15 amino acids.